The 26 T cell receptor beta chains listed next were all sequenced from one sample in a study of cytomegalovirus exposure and HLA in healthy donors. Vbeta (60) and Jbeta (13) primers were used in the PCR. Method: immunoSEQ multiplex PCR; TCRdb's copy keeps in-frame clones and lacks some. The sample lists 100,000 to 150,000 clones, about three quarters seen once, with about 1.5% in the top ten. The sample was PBMCs. Receptors originate from a young woman in good health and CMV-seronegative.

The chain is built from TRBV5-1 and TRBJ2-7; the D gene is possibly TRBD2 (7 bases). Germline V gene data show CDR1 as SGHRS and CDR2 as YFSETQ. This CDR3 comprises 14 residues. V lost 3 bases to trimming and J lost 6 bases, with 16 bases between them. The CDR3 region has the DNA TGCGCCAGCAGCTCGACCTTGGCGGGGGCCGAGCAGTACTTC. This sequence encodes CASSSTLAGAEQYF.

The chain has TRBV5-4 and TRBJ2-5; 7 positions match TRBD1. The CDR3 loop spans 17 amino acids. Unmatched junction bases numbered 12, after V lost 0 bases and J lost 4 bases. Germline CDR1 and CDR2: SGHNT and YYREEE (reference sequence). This CDR3 is CASSLDPRQGFGETQYF. Here the CDR3 DNA reads TGTGCCAGCAGCTTGGACCCGAGACAGGGTTTCGGAGAGACCCAGTACTTC.

The chain carries TRBV9 and TRBJ2-5, with 11 bases that match TRBD2. V was pared by 0 bases and J by 4 bases, with 2 bases of the junction left unmatched. The CDR3 is 15 residues long. Per the germline V gene, CDR1 is SGDLS and CDR2 is YYNGEE. CDR3 in amino acids: CASSVGLAGGETQYF. The CDR3 nucleotides read TGTGCCAGCAGCGTAGGGCTAGCGGGAGGAGAGACCCAGTACTTC.

The V gene is TRBV5-1, the J gene TRBJ1-3, with unresolved D. Deletions cut 1 base from V and 0 bases from J, with 5 bases between. This CDR3 spans 14 amino acids. Germline V gives CDR1 SGHRS, CDR2 YFSETQ. CDR3: CASSLSSSGNTIYF. The CDR3 DNA sequence: TGCGCCAGCAGCTTGAGTAGCTCTGGAAACACCATATATTTT.

The J gene is TRBJ1-1, the V gene TRBV19; 8 nucleotides align to TRBD1. With 8 bases clipped from V and 1 base from J, the junction kept 6 bases outside the gene matches. The CDR3 consists of 14 residues. Germline CDR1 and CDR2: LNHDA and SQIVND (reference sequence). The chain's CDR3 is CASSVGQENTEAFF. CDR3 coding DNA: TGTGCCAGTTCTGTGGGACAGGAGAACACTGAAGCTTTCTTT. Filled out from reference TRBV19 and TRBJ1-1, the complete variable domain reads DGGITQSPKYLFRKEGQNVTLSCEQNLNHDAMYWYRQDPGQGLRLIYYSQIVNDFQKGDIAEGYSVSREKKESFPLTVTSAQKNPTAFYLCASSVGQENTEAFFGQGTRLTVV.

J is TRBJ2-7 and V is TRBV7-9; D possibly corresponds to TRBD1 (7 bases). CDR3 size: 13 residues. Germline V gene data show CDR1 as SEHNR and CDR2 as FQNEAQ (reference sequence). V shed 6 bases and J shed 3 bases, with 12 bases lying between them. The CDR3 protein is CASRRGTDYEQYF. CDR3 sequence (DNA): TGTGCCAGCAGACGCGGGACAGACTACGAGCAGTACTTC.

The rearrangement uses TRBV30 and TRBJ2-2; 8 bases are shared with TRBD1. Germline lookup yields CDR1 GTSNPN and CDR2 SVGIG (reference sequence). CDR3 size: 14 residues. V lost 6 bases, J lost 6 bases, and 9 bases stayed unmatched. CDR3 region: CACSRGLTAGELFF. The CDR3 DNA reads as TGTGCCTGCTCCAGGGGGCTGACGGCCGGGGAGCTGTTTTTT.

The chain recombines TRBV5-4 with TRBJ1-2; no firm D call. V lost 1 base and J 9 bases, leaving 13 bases between the germline ends. Germline V gene data show CDR1 as SGHNT and CDR2 as YYREEE (reference sequence). The CDR3 is made up of 13 amino acids. The CDR3 sequence is CASSLKPRGSYTF. The CDR3 DNA sequence: TGTGCCAGCAGCTTGAAGCCCCGGGGAAGCTACACCTTC.

The V and J genes are TRBV30 and TRBJ2-1, with D perhaps TRBD1 (5 bases). V lost 0 bases and J 7 bases, leaving 7 bases between the germline ends. CDR3 length equals 12 residues. The germline V gene encodes CDR1 GTSNPN and CDR2 SVGIG (reference sequence). CDR3 nucleotides: TGTGCCTGGAGTGTACAGGTTAATGAGCAGTTCTTC. Translating gives CAWSVQVNEQFF.

This chain links TRBV6-5 with TRBJ2-7, with D hard to call. In germline, CDR1 is MNHEY, CDR2 SVGAGI. The CDR3 totals 15 residues. Trimming stripped 5 bases from V and 6 bases from J, with 20 bases between. CDR3 amino acids: CASSLSYSDTSEQYF. CDR3 coding DNA: TGTGCCAGCAGTCTCTCTTATAGTGATACGAGCGAGCAGTACTTC.

The chain joins TRBV5-4 to TRBJ1-1; D might be TRBD1 (6 bases). V was shortened by 7 bases and J by 0 bases, with 13 bases between the two germline ends. Germline V gene sequence: CDR1 SGHNT, CDR2 YYREEE (reference sequence). This CDR3 comprises 14 residues. The CDR3 nucleotides are TGTGCCAGCGGGGCCAGGGGAGTGAACACTGAAGCTTTCTTT. It yields the protein CASGARGVNTEAFF.

The V call is TRBV2, the J call TRBJ2-3, with 9 nucleotides matching TRBD2. Per germline, CDR1 SNHLY and CDR2 FYNNEI. Trimming cost V 2 bases and J 5 bases; bases outside gene matches: 8. This CDR3 has 16 residues. The chain's CDR3 is CASSEPPSGIIDTQYF. The CDR3 nucleotides are TGTGCCAGCAGTGAACCCCCTAGCGGGATTATAGATACGCAGTATTTT.

The chain joins TRBV15 to TRBJ1-1; 8 bases are a match to TRBD1. From germline, CDR1 is LNHNV and CDR2 YYDKDF (reference sequence). The CDR3 is made up of 14 amino acids. V gave up 7 bases and J gave up 8 bases; unmatched junction bases: 12. The CDR3 is CATTWEQGAGEAFF. The CDR3 DNA is TGTGCCACCACTTGGGAGCAGGGGGCAGGGGAAGCTTTCTTT.

This sequence joins TRBV10-3 and TRBJ2-1; 11 nucleotides match TRBD2. This CDR3 is built from 16 residues. CDR1 is ENHRY and CDR2 is SYGVKD in the germline V gene. V shed 4 bases, J shed 7 bases, and the junction held 9 bases outside the gene matches. This CDR3 is CAISGVTSGGGNEQFF. The CDR3 DNA reads TGTGCCATCAGTGGAGTAACTAGCGGGGGAGGGAATGAGCAGTTCTTC.

The chain uses TRBV6-5 and TRBJ1-2, with D possibly TRBD1 on 6 matching bases. The CDR3 covers 15 residues. V was clipped by 6 bases and J by 4 bases, with 18 bases between them. Germline V gene data show CDR1 as MNHEY and CDR2 as SVGAGI. This chain's CDR3 is CASRVETGFTYGYTF. The CDR3 nucleotides read TGTGCCAGCAGGGTCGAAACAGGGTTCACCTATGGCTACACCTTC.

V usage is TRBV30 and J usage is TRBJ2-5, with a weak D call TRBD1 (6 bases). Looked up from germline, CDR1 is GTSNPN and CDR2 is SVGIG (reference sequence). The CDR3 is 13 residues long. The V end was cut by 0 bases, the J end by 6 bases, with 11 bases between. The chain's CDR3 is CAWSVWGQKTQYF. In DNA, the CDR3 is TGTGCCTGGAGTGTCTGGGGGCAGAAGACCCAGTACTTC.

In this sample, this clone turned up a few times. V gene TRBV30 combines with J gene TRBJ2-3, with 7 bases identical to TRBD2. The CDR3 runs 14 residues. The junction had 7 bases not matched to a gene; V was cut back by 2 bases and J by 5 bases. Germline CDR1 is GTSNPN and CDR2 is SVGIG (reference sequence). CDR3 amino acids: CAWSPPSSGDTQYF. The CDR3 DNA follows: TGTGCCTGGAGTCCCCCGTCTAGCGGAGATACGCAGTATTTT.

The chain joins TRBV4-2 to TRBJ1-1; TRBD1 is a possible D gene (6 bases). The CDR3 covers 17 residues. V shed 0 bases and J shed 5 bases, with 19 bases lying between them. The germline gives CDR1 LGHNA, CDR2 YNFKEQ. In DNA, the CDR3 is TGTGCCAGCAGCCAAGAGAGCGCGAGGGGGATCGGGACTGAAGCTTTCTTT. Translating it yields CASSQESARGIGTEAFF.

V usage is TRBV19 and J usage is TRBJ2-1, with a tentative D call TRBD2 (6 bases). Per germline, CDR1 LNHDA and CDR2 SQIVND (reference sequence). Trimming cost V 2 bases and J 7 bases, with 12 bases left between them. This CDR3 has 14 residues. CDR3 region: CASSIMGGENEQFF. The CDR3 region has the DNA TGTGCCAGTAGTATAATGGGGGGAGAAAATGAGCAGTTCTTC.

V is TRBV30 and J is TRBJ2-5; TRBD1 matches 8 bases. The V and J ends lost 4 bases and 4 bases, in that order; junction bases with no gene match: 8. Germline V gene data show CDR1 as GTSNPN and CDR2 as SVGIG (reference sequence). The CDR3 extends over 14 amino acids. The chain's CDR3 is CAWTQRTGRETQYF. The DNA for the CDR3 is TGTGCCTGGACCCAAAGGACAGGGAGAGAGACCCAGTACTTC.

The J gene is TRBJ2-7, the V gene TRBV7-2; 9 bases agree with TRBD1. The length of the CDR3 is 13 residues. The J segment lost 5 bases and the V segment lost 1 base, leaving 0 bases of the junction unmatched. Germline V lookup: CDR1 SGHTA, CDR2 FQGNSA. The CDR3 region has the DNA TGTGCCAGCAGCTTAGGGACAGGGGACGAGCAGTACTTC. It is translated as CASSLGTGDEQYF.

This clone was detected only a few times. The chain recombines TRBV16 with TRBJ1-5; D not resolved. V was trimmed by 2 bases and J by 6 bases, leaving 5 bases between them. There are 12 residues in the CDR3. The germline CDR1 and CDR2 sequences are KGHSY and FQNENV. Here the CDR3 DNA reads TGTGCCAGCAGCCAACGGGGTCAGCCCCAGCATTTT. Amino acid sequence: CASSQRGQPQHF.

The genes are TRBV6-1 and TRBJ1-4; D gene uncertain. From germline, CDR1 is MNHNS and CDR2 SASEGT. The length of the CDR3 is 14 residues. The V and J ends lost 4 bases and 4 bases respectively, with 10 bases between them. The CDR3 loop is CASSGGRLNEKLFF. CDR3 bases: TGTGCCAGCAGTGGAGGGCGGCTTAATGAAAAACTGTTTTTT.

The genes are TRBV30 and TRBJ2-1; tentative D call: TRBD2 (6 bases). In germline, CDR1 is GTSNPN, CDR2 SVGIG (reference sequence). Trimming left V 3 bases short and J 7 bases short, with 22 bases between. The CDR3 has 16 residues. The CDR3, as DNA: TGTGCCTGGAGCGCCCCGGGACTTGGGTTCCGTAATGAGCAGTTCTTC. Amino acids: CAWSAPGLGFRNEQFF.

The CDR3 protein is CASSYPRQGVNTEAFF. As DNA, the CDR3 is TGTGCCAGCAGTTACCCCCGACAGGGGGTAAACACTGAAGCTTTCTTT. V usage is TRBV6-6 and J usage is TRBJ1-1; TRBD1 matches at 9 bases. CDR1 and CDR2 from the germline V gene are MNHNY and SVGAGI (reference sequence). The CDR3 length is 16 residues. The ends lost 2 bases at V and 2 bases at J; junction bases unmatched: 6.

The V call is TRBV5-1, the J call TRBJ1-2; D is possibly TRBD1 (5 bases). Deletions cut 3 bases from V and 6 bases from J, with 18 bases between. Germline CDR1 is SGHRS and CDR2 is YFSETQ. CDR3 length: 15 amino acids. CDR3 residues: CASSSNVREYHGYTF. CDR3 sequence (DNA): TGCGCCAGCAGCTCGAATGTCAGGGAATATCATGGCTACACCTTC.